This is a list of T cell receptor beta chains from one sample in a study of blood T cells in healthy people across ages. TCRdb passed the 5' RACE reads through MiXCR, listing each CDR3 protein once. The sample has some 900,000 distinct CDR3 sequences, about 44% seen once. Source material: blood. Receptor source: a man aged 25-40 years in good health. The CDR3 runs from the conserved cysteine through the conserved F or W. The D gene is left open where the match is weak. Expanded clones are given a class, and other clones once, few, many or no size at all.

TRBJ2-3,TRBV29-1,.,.,TGCAGCGCGGGTTGGGGCCCCACAGATACGCAGTATTTT,CSAGWGPTDTQYF
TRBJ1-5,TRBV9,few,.,TGTGCCAGCAGCCAGGGAGGGGACAGCAATCAGCCCCAGCATTTT,CASSQGGDSNQPQHF
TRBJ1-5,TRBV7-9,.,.,TGTGCCAGCAGCCTCAACAAGAATAGCAATCAGCCCCAGCATTTT,CASSLNKNSNQPQHF
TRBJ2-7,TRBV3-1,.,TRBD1,TGTGCCAGCAGCCAAGATGACGACAGGGGGTACGAGCAGTACTTC,CASSQDDDRGYEQYF
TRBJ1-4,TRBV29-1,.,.,TGCAGCGTTCCTCGTAATGAAAAACTGTTTTTT,CSVPRNEKLFF
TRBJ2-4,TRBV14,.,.,TGTGCCAGCAGCCAAGACGGGAACATTCAGTACTTC,CASSQDGNIQYF
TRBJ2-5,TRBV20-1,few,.,TGCAGTGCTGCGATCAGGGGGGGGTTGGCAAGGGAGACCCAGTACTTC,CSAAIRGGLARETQYF
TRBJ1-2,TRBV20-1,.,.,TGCAGTGAGGGGACCTATGGCTACACCTTC,CSEGTYGYTF
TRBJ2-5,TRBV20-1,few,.,TGCAGTGCTAGAGATGAAATGCGTGGCGGGGTAGCGGTAAAAGAGACCCAGTACTTC,CSARDEMRGGVAVKETQYF
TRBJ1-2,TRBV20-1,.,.,TGCAGTGCTCCCCCCGACAGGATTAACTATGGCTACACCTTC,CSAPPDRINYGYTF
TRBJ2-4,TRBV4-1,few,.,TGCGCCAGCAGCCAAGATCGGTGGAGTGTACTTATAACCAAAAACATTCAGTACTTC,CASSQDRWSVLITKNIQYF
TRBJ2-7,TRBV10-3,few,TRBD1,TGTGCCATCAGTGAGACAGGGGCCGCCACCTACGAGCAGTACTTC,CAISETGAATYEQYF
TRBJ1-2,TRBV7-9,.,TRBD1,TGTGCCAGCAGCCTTAGCGCCGGGACAGGAACCTATGGCTACACCTTC,CASSLSAGTGTYGYTF
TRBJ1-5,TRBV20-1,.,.,TGCAGTGCTAGAGAGTTGCAGGGGAATCAGCCCCAGCATTTT,CSARELQGNQPQHF
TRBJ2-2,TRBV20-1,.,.,TGCAGTGCTAGCCCCGGGGGCACCGGGGAGCTGTTTTTT,CSASPGGTGELFF
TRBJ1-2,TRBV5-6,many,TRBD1,TGTGCCAGCAGCTTGGACAGGGGGGTCGGCTACACCTTC,CASSLDRGVGYTF
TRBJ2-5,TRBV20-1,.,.,TGCAGTGCTAGAGATCGGTTGAGGCAGACCCAGTACTTC,CSARDRLRQTQYF
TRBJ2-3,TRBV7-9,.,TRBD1,TGTGCCAGCAGCCCCCCCGGGACAGGGGCTGCAGATACGCAGTATTTT,CASSPPGTGAADTQYF
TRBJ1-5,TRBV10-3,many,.,TGTGCCATCAGTGAGGGTCCCGGTGATCAGCCCCAGCATTTT,CAISEGPGDQPQHF
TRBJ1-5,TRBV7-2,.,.,TGTGCCAGCAGCTTAGAGTTAAGCCGGAGGAATCAGCCCCAGCATTTT,CASSLELSRRNQPQHF
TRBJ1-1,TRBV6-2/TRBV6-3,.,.,TGTGCCAGCAGTGATTCCCCTGAAGCTTTCTTT,CASSDSPEAFF
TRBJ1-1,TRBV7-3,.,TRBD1,TGTGCCAGCAGCCCCGGGGGGACAGGGCCTGAAGCTTTCTTT,CASSPGGTGPEAFF
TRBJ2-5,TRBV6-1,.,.,TGTGCCAGCAGTGGAGCCTCCTTGGAGACCCAGTACTTC,CASSGASLETQYF
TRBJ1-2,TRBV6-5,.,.,TGTGCCAGCAGCAGGGGAGAGGGGCACTATGGCTACACCTTC,CASSRGEGHYGYTF
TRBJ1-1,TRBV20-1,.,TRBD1,TGCAGTGCCAGACAGGGGAACGCGAACACTGAAGCTTTCTTT,CSARQGNANTEAFF
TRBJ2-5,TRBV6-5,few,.,TGTGCCAGCAGTTACTCGCAGGGTTCCCCGAAGCGCCAAGAGACCCAGTACTTC,CASSYSQGSPKRQETQYF
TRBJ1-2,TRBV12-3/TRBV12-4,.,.,TGTGCCAGCAGTTTTTATCGGGGATTATATGGCTACACCTTC,CASSFYRGLYGYTF
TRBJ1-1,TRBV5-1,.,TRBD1,TGCGCCAGCAGCCCAGGAGGGCAGGGGGCGCAGGTCGCTTTCTTT,CASSPGGQGAQVAFF
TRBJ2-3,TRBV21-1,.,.,TGTGCCAGCAGCATCCGGGACAGGGGCACAGATACGCAGTATTTT,CASSIRDRGTDTQYF
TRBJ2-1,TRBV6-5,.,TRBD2,TGTGCCAGCAGTTCGCCATTTTTAGCGGGGGAGGGGAGAAATGAGCAGTTCTTC,CASSSPFLAGEGRNEQFF
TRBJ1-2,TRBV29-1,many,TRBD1,TGCAGCGTCTTCTTGTCGGACAGGCTTAACGACTATGGCTACACCTTC,CSVFLSDRLNDYGYTF
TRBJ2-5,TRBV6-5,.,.,TGTGCCAGCAGTTACTCGATGGTGGGAGCTCAGACCCAGTACTTC,CASSYSMVGAQTQYF
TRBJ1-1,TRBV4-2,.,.,TGTGCCAGCAGCCAAGGGACGACTATCAACACTGAAGCTTTCTTT,CASSQGTTINTEAFF
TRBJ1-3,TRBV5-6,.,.,TGTGCCAGCAGCCCGCTCGGGGGAAACACCATATATTTT,CASSPLGGNTIYF
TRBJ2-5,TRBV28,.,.,TGTGCCAGTGCTTGGTCAAGTAGTGGCAGGGCCTTTCAAGAGACCCAGTACTTC,CASAWSSSGRAFQETQYF
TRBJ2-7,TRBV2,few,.,TGTGCCAGCAGTGAAGCGCCCGGACAGCTGTACGAGCAGTACTTC,CASSEAPGQLYEQYF
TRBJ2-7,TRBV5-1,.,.,TGCGCCAGCAGCGCGGAACCACATATCTACGAGCAGTACTTC,CASSAEPHIYEQYF
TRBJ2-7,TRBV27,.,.,TGTGCCAGCAAAGGACAGACAGGCGAGCAGTACTTC,CASKGQTGEQYF
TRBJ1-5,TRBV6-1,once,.,TGTGCCAGCAGCTGGGACGAGGGCAATCAGCCCCAGCATTTT,CASSWDEGNQPQHF
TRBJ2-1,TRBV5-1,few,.,TGCGCCAGCAGACAATCTAACGGGGACTACAATGAGCAGTTCTTC,CASRQSNGDYNEQFF
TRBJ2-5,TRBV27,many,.,TGTGCCAGCAGTTTATCCCCCGCTCGTGCCTCGGGAGAGACCCAGTACTTC,CASSLSPARASGETQYF
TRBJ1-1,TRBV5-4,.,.,TGTGCCAGCAGAATAATCCAAGACACTGAAGCTTTCTTT,CASRIIQDTEAFF
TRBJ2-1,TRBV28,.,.,TGTGCCAGCAGTCCCACACACGACAGGCCGTCCTCCTACAATGAGCAGTTCTTC,CASSPTHDRPSSYNEQFF
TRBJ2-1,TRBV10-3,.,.,TGTGCCATCAGTGAGTCAGGGGCGCACGAGCAGTTCTTC,CAISESGAHEQFF
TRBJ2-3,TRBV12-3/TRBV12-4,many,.,TGTGCCAGCAGCGTAGGGGGTCCAGATACGCAGTATTTT,CASSVGGPDTQYF
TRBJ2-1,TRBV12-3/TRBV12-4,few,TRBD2,TGTGCCAGCAGCTATCAAGCGGGGGGCTGGCACAATGAGCAGTTCTTC,CASSYQAGGWHNEQFF
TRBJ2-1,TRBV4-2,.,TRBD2,TGTGCCAGCAGCCAAGATCCAGCGGGGGGGCCGGATGAGCAGTTCTTC,CASSQDPAGGPDEQFF
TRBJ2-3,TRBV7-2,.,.,TGTGCCAGCAGCCCCCCCTCGGGGTCTTCTTCGCAGTATTTT,CASSPPSGSSSQYF
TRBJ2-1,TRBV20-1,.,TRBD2,TGCAGTGCCGGGACTAGCGGGGGGCATAAAAGGGATGAGCAGTTCTTC,CSAGTSGGHKRDEQFF
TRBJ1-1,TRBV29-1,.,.,TGCAGCGTTGAAGGTGGATCTGAAGCTTTCTTT,CSVEGGSEAFF
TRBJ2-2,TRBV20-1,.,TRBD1,TGCAGTGCTCGTTCTAACAGGGGGATCACCGGGGAGCTGTTTTTT,CSARSNRGITGELFF
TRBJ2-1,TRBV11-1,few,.,TGTGCCAGCATCGCTAGAGGACAGTTGACGAATGAGCAGTTCTTC,CASIARGQLTNEQFF
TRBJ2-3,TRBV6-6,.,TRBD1,TGTGCCAGCAGTTACTCGAGGGCCCAGGGGGAGACGCAGTATTTT,CASSYSRAQGETQYF
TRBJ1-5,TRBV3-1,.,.,TGTGCCAGCAGCCAAGCTGGAGGTGTTGGCAATCAGCCCCAGCATTTT,CASSQAGGVGNQPQHF
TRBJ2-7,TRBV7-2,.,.,TGTGCCACCCAGGGGGGACAGAAATACAATGAGCAGTACTTC,CATQGGQKYNEQYF